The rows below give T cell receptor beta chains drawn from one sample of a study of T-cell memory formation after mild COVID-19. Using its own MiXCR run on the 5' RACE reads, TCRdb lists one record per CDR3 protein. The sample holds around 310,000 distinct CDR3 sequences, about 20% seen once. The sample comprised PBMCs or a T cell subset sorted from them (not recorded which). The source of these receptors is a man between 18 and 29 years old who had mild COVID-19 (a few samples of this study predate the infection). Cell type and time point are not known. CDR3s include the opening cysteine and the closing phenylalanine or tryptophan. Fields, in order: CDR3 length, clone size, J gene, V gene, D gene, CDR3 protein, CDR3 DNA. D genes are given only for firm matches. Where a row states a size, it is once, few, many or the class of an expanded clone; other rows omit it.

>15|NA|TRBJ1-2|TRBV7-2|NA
CASSLKGAGTYGYTF
TGTGCCAGCAGCTTAAAAGGGGCGGGGACCTATGGCTACACCTTC
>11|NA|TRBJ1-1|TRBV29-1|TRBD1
CSARQGLEAFF
TGCAGCGCAAGACAGGGTTTAGAAGCTTTCTTT
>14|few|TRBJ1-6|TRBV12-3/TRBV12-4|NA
CASSLRPFGSPLHF
TGTGCCAGCAGTTTGAGGCCATTTGGGTCACCCCTCCACTTT
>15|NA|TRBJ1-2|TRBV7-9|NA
CASSPGTGANYGYTF
TGTGCCAGCAGCCCGGGCACGGGAGCTAACTATGGCTACACCTTC
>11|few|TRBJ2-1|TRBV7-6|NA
CASSLGREQFF
TGTGCCAGCAGCTTAGGACGGGAGCAGTTCTTC
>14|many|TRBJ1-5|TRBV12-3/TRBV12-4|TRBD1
CASSGTASNQPQHF
TGTGCCAGCAGTGGGACAGCTAGCAATCAGCCCCAGCATTTT
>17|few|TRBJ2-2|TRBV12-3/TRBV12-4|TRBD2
CASSLALTGTSFGELFF
TGTGCCAGCAGTTTAGCGCTAACGGGGACTAGCTTCGGGGAGCTGTTTTTT
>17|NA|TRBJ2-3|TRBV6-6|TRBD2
CASSYPLAGGDTDTQYF
TGTGCCAGCAGTTACCCGCTAGCGGGGGGGGACACAGATACGCAGTATTTT
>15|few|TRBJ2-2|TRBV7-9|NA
CASTKPGGRTGELFF
TGTGCCAGCACCAAGCCCGGGGGCCGCACCGGGGAGCTGTTTTTT
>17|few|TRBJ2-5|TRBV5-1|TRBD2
CASSSRLAGGPWETQYF
TGCGCCAGCAGCAGCCGACTAGCGGGGGGCCCATGGGAGACCCAGTACTTC
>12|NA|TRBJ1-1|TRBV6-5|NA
CASFHVGTEAFF
TGTGCCAGCTTCCACGTGGGAACTGAAGCTTTCTTT
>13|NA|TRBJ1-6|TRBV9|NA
CASSVGPGGPLHF
TGTGCCAGCAGCGTAGGGCCCGGGGGACCCCTCCACTTT
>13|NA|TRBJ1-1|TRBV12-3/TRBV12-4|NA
CASSSTDSAEAFF
TGTGCCAGCAGTTCTACTGATAGCGCTGAAGCTTTCTTT
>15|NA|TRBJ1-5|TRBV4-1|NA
CASSQTHYSNQPQHF
TGCGCCAGCAGCCAAACACACTATAGCAATCAGCCCCAGCATTTT
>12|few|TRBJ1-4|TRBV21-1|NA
CASSKEREKLFF
TGTGCCAGCAGCAAAGAGAGGGAAAAACTGTTTTTT
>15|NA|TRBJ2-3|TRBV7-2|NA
CASSLGRGPHDTQYF
TGTGCCAGCTCCCTAGGGCGGGGGCCCCATGATACGCAGTATTTT
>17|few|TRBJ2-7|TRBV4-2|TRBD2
CASSIAGTSGWGYEQYF
TGTGCCAGCAGCATCGCCGGGACTAGCGGGTGGGGCTACGAGCAGTACTTC
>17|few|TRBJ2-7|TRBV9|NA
CASSEADAISPLYEQYF
TGTGCCAGCAGCGAGGCGGACGCTATTTCTCCCCTCTACGAGCAGTACTTC
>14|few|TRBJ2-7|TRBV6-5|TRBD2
CASSPPGLAGKQYF
TGTGCCAGCAGTCCTCCGGGACTAGCGGGGAAGCAGTACTTC
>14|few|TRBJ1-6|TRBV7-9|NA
CASSLVDPHSPLHF
TGTGCCAGCAGCTTAGTGGATCCACATTCACCCCTCCACTTT
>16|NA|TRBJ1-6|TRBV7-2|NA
CASSPSLRGGNSPLHF
TGTGCCAGCAGCCCCTCGTTGAGGGGAGGTAATTCACCCCTCCACTTT
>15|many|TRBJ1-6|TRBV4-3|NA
CASSQDRGRNSPLHF
TGCGCCAGCAGCCAAGACAGGGGTCGTAATTCACCCCTCCACTTT
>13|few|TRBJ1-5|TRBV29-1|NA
CSVIGPGNQPQHF
TGCAGCGTAATAGGTCCGGGAAATCAGCCCCAGCATTTT
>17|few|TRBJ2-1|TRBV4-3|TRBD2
CASSQGGGAFRIGEQFF
TGCGCCAGCAGCCAAGGCGGGGGTGCATTTAGGATTGGTGAGCAGTTCTTC
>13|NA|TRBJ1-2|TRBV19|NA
CASSFPGLYGYTF
TGTGCCAGTAGTTTCCCGGGACTATATGGCTACACCTTC
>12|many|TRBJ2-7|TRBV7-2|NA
CASSLERYEQYF
TGTGCCAGCAGCTTAGAGCGCTACGAGCAGTACTTC
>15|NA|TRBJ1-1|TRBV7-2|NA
CASSRDQTGNTEAFF
TGTGCCAGCAGCCGGGACCAGACAGGGAACACTGAAGCTTTCTTT
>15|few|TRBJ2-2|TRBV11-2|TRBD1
CASRRQGADTGELFF
TGTGCCAGCAGGCGACAGGGGGCTGACACCGGGGAGCTGTTTTTT
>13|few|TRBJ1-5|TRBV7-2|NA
CASSQQGYQPQHF
TGTGCCAGCAGCCAACAGGGTTATCAGCCCCAGCATTTT